The clone carrying this T cell receptor beta chain appeared many times. With MiXCR, TCRdb reprocessed the PCR reads. The profile shows 25,000 or so clones, about 15% of them singletons. The data originate from a study of metastatic and nonmetastatic thyroid tumors. Study-level background: It was across blood and tumor or nodule tissue from malignant and benign thyroid patients that repertoires were compared.

Treatment of any kind had been given to no patient before thyroid surgery. The V end lost 3 bases, the J end lost 2 bases, and 11 bases lay between the germline ends. Germline CDR1 is LNHDA and CDR2 is SQIVND (reference sequence). This CDR3 contains 15 residues. The sequence was obtained from a male donor with papillary thyroid cancer or a benign thyroid nodule (not recorded which). Some clones in this sample may be carry-over from other donors' samples. The specimen sequenced was blood. This sequence joins TRBV19 and TRBJ2-1; possible D gene TRBD2, 6 bases. The CDR3 sequence: CASSIGGAPYNEQFF. CDR3 nucleotide sequence: TGTGCCAGTAGTATCGGCGGGGCCCCCTACAATGAGCAGTTCTTC.